This T cell receptor (beta chain) was retrieved from a study of regulatory T cells in long-lasting Graves disease. The V and J ends lost 7 bases and 5 bases respectively, with 18 bases between them. The length of the CDR3 is 15 residues. Germline V lookup: CDR1 MNHEY, CDR2 SMNVEV (reference sequence). This clonotype was recorded many times. No antigen is known for it. Indicated time point: newly diagnosed GD, antithyroid drugs for less than 3 months. Extracted RNA from PBMCs served as the source of the TCR library. According to the study, TCR beta libraries were built with iRepertoire HTBI primers and CDR3-region Arm-PCR. MiXCR, run by TCRdb on the multiplex PCR reads, gives a single entry per CDR3 protein. Among roughly 420,000 distinct CDR3 sequences listed, approximately 16% were seen once. The study, taken as a whole, reports: Persistent patients had more shared public clonotypes (roughly 2,500) than new patients (roughly 940).

These sequences were also reported in another study, on T cells in Graves' hyperthyroidism and ophthalmopathy. That source reports: With the HTBI primer set, the TCR CDR3 went through a first round of RT-PCR. Stable hyperthyroidism was told apart from ophthalmopathy by a model built on 13 V-J features.

The clonotype originates from a woman in her twenties or thirties with Graves disease. The chain recombines TRBV27 with TRBJ2-1, with D possibly called TRBD1 or TRBD2 (6 bases each). Sequencing was performed on peripheral blood mononuclear cells (PBMCs), taken at new diagnosis, from a patient treated with antithyroid drugs. The CDR3, as DNA: TGTGCCAGCACCCCCCTAGGGGGAGGAAACAATGAGCAGTTCTTC. Translating gives CASTPLGGGNNEQFF.